This T cell receptor (beta chain) was found in a study of blood T cell repertoires in COVID-19. Study-wide context: There were acute and convalescent COVID-19 samples, and they came from the United States, Italy and Spain.

Sequenced by immunoSEQ multiplex PCR; TCRdb stores in-frame clones only, minus some. The top ten hold 2.5% to 3.5% of the sample, which has roughly 200,000 clones, 85% to 90% seen once. CDR1 MDHEN and CDR2 SYDVKM come from the germline V gene. This CDR3 comprises 15 residues. The junction had 4 bases not matched to a gene; V was cut back by 2 bases and J by 4 bases. The receptor comes from a woman aged 50 to 60 in a cohort exposed to, infected with or recovered from COVID-19 (not recorded which). The sequencing sample was made of PBMCs or T cells enriched from blood (not recorded which). V is TRBV28 and J is TRBJ2-5, with TRBD1 matching over 10 bases. CDR3 nucleotide sequence: TGTGCCAGCAGTTTAGGGGACAGGGGTTTAGAGACCCAGTACTTC. The encoded protein is CASSLGDRGLETQYF. The complete variable domain, with remaining parts taken from reference TRBV28 and TRBJ2-5, reads DVKVTQSSRYLVKRTGEKVFLECVQDMDHENMFWYRQDPGLGLRLIYFSYDVKMKEKGDIPEGYSVSREKKERFSLILESASTNQTSMYLCASSLGDRGLETQYFGPGTRLLVL.